One sample yielded the 21 T cell receptor beta chains listed below, sequenced in a study of T cell clonality in common variable immunodeficiency. The table came from immunoSEQ multiplex PCR; TCRdb's copy has only in-frame clones and leaves some out. This repertoire lists 50,000 to 60,000 clones without singletons; 5% to 7% sits in the top ten. The material sequenced was peripheral blood mononuclear cells. The receptor source for this set is a person between 18 and 69 years old in good health.

This clone was observed at least ten times. The observed sequence ends 3 residues before the CDR3 terminus, with the missing tail filled in from the germline J gene. The chain uses TRBV14 and TRBJ2-3; D unclear. V dropped 4 bases and J dropped 3 bases, with 8 bases sitting between them. Germline V gene data show CDR1 as SGHDN and CDR2 as FVKESK. The CDR3 sequence is 13 residues long. The covered CDR3 bases are TGTGCCAGCAGCCCCAGAGTTACAGATACG. Its translation: CASSPRVTDT. In full, the CDR3 reads CASSPRVTDTQYF. Together with reference TRBV14 and TRBJ2-3, the CDR3 gives the full variable domain: EAGVTQFPSHSVIEKGQTVTLRCDPISGHDNLYWYRRVMGKEIKFLLHFVKESKQDESGMPNNRFLAERTGGTYSTLKVQPAELEDSGVYFCASSPRVTDTQYFGPGTRLTVL.

This clone appeared a few times. CDR3 amino acids: CAATGVDDEQYF. The sequenced CDR3 bases are TGTGCCGCGACGGGGGTGGACGACGAG. The V call is TRBV10-3, the J call TRBJ2-7; weak D call: TRBD2 (6 bases). The CDR3 end is not reached by the read, which stops 3 residues before it; the germline J gene fills it in. This CDR3 contains 12 residues. Trimming stripped 11 bases from V and 5 bases from J, with 16 bases between. Germline CDR1 reads ENHRY; CDR2 reads SYGVKD.

Ten or more counts support this clone. The read finishes 3 residues shy of the CDR3 end, and the germline J gene is used to complete it. V and J are TRBV20-1 and TRBJ2-5; TRBD2 matches 11 bases. Germline V gives CDR1 DFQATT, CDR2 SNEGSKA (reference sequence). J lost 5 bases, V lost 4 bases, and 6 bases had no gene match. The CDR3 is 14 residues long. CDR3 residues: CSATLAGGVETQYF. Incomplete CDR3 DNA: TGCAGTGCTACCCTAGCGGGAGGAGTGGAGACC.

This clone was seen repeatedly, ten times or more. The read ends 3 residues before the CDR3 terminus; that terminus is restored from the germline J gene. This chain joins TRBV10-3 and TRBJ2-2, with D perhaps matching TRBD2 (6 bases). The CDR3 has 12 residues. The V end lost 7 bases, the J end lost 6 bases, and 9 bases lay between the germline ends. Germline CDR1 ENHRY, CDR2 SYGVKD. CDR3 region: CAITGVAGELFF. CDR3 DNA, as far as it was read: TGTGCCATCACGGGGGTAGCCGGGGAG.

This clone was observed many times. The read stops 3 residues short of the end of the CDR3; the missing end is completed from the germline J gene. V is TRBV28 and J is TRBJ2-1, with TRBD2 matching 9 bases. The CDR3 has 18 residues. V dropped 4 bases and J dropped 2; count of bases not matched to a gene: 12. Germline V gives CDR1 MDHEN, CDR2 SYDVKM. The CDR3 sequence: CASSSPFSSGRPYNEQFF. The CDR3 DNA, read in part, is TGTGCCAGCAGTTCCCCTTTTTCCAGCGGGAGGCCCTACAATGAG. The whole variable domain, remainder taken from reference TRBV28 and TRBJ2-1, is DVKVTQSSRYLVKRTGEKVFLECVQDMDHENMFWYRQDPGLGLRLIYFSYDVKMKEKGDIPEGYSVSREKKERFSLILESASTNQTSMYLCASSSPFSSGRPYNEQFFGPGTRLTVL.

This clone was recorded at least ten times. The read gets to within 3 residues of the CDR3 end, and the germline J gene fills in the rest. The rearrangement uses TRBV20-1 and TRBJ2-2, with 11 bases fitting TRBD1. This CDR3 contains 16 residues. The germline gives CDR1 DFQATT, CDR2 SNEGSKA (reference sequence). V dropped 0 bases and J dropped 5; count of bases not matched to a gene: 5. The CDR3 bases that were read are TGCAGTGCTAGAGATTTCGGACAGGGGGCTACCGGGGAG. Translated, it gives CSARDFGQGATGE. The complete CDR3 protein is CSARDFGQGATGELFF.

In its sample, this clone was seen many times. Coverage ceases 3 residues before the CDR3 finishes, and the germline J gene fills in the end. The chain employs TRBV20-1 and TRBJ1-6; D gene unclear. The CDR3 is made up of 14 amino acids. V was cut by 1 base and J by 6 bases, with 10 bases left in between. Germline V CDR1 and CDR2: DFQATT, SNEGSKA (reference sequence). The CDR3 sequence is CSARVSGPNSPLHF. The part of the CDR3 DNA that was read is TGCAGTGCTAGAGTTTCGGGTCCTAATTCACCC.

This clone was observed many times. The observed sequence ends 3 residues before the CDR3 terminus, with the missing tail filled in from the germline J gene. V and J are TRBV20-1 and TRBJ2-2; possibly TRBD1 or TRBD2 for D (7 bases each). There are 13 residues in the CDR3. V was trimmed by 5 bases and J by 5 bases, leaving 12 bases between them. Germline lookup yields CDR1 DFQATT and CDR2 SNEGSKA (reference sequence). This chain's CDR3 is CSAQGEGTGELFF. The CDR3 bases that were read are TGCAGTGCTCAGGGGGAGGGGACCGGGGAG.

This clone was observed at least ten times. The read falls 3 residues short of the CDR3 end, and the missing part is taken from the germline J gene. This chain connects TRBV20-1 to TRBJ1-1; TRBD1 matches 8 bases. CDR3 size: 13 residues. CDR1 and CDR2 from the germline V gene are DFQATT and SNEGSKA (reference sequence). The trim removed 5 bases at V and 5 bases at J, leaving 7 bases unmatched. CDR3 DNA, as far as it was read: TGCAGTGCTCCCCAGGGGGCGCAAACTGAA. It translates to CSAPQGAQTE. The whole CDR3 is CSAPQGAQTEAFF.

There are many counts of this clone. Partial CDR3 DNA: TGTGCCAGCAGCTCGGGACAGGGGGCCTGGGGC. Translating it yields CASSSGQGAWG. The whole CDR3 protein is CASSSGQGAWGYTF. The chain carries TRBV7-9 and TRBJ1-2; 12 nucleotides match TRBD1. The CDR3 end falls 3 residues outside the read, so it is completed with the germline J gene. Germline CDR1 and CDR2: SEHNR and FQNEAQ (reference sequence). The CDR3 runs 14 residues.

This clone was recorded many times. Read sequence stops 3 residues before the CDR3 end, and the germline J gene provides the missing end. The rearrangement links TRBV6-1 to TRBJ2-5; 8 bases map to TRBD1. The V segment lost 4 bases and the J segment 3 bases; nucleotides outside the gene matches: 10. Germline assignment: CDR1 MNHNS and CDR2 SASEGT. The CDR3 spans 16 residues. CDR3: CASSGLNRGFEETQYF. CDR3 DNA, as far as it was read: TGTGCCAGCAGTGGACTTAACAGGGGGTTCGAAGAGACC.

This clone came up many times. The read stops 3 residues short of the end of the CDR3; the missing end is completed from the germline J gene. The V and J genes are TRBV12-3 or TRBV12-4 and TRBJ2-7, with 8 bases fitting TRBD1. The CDR3 spans 13 residues. The V gene end was trimmed by 5 bases and the J gene end by 6 bases; junction bases not matched to a gene: 6. This CDR3 reads CASSQDRGAEQYF. The CDR3 bases that were read are TGTGCCAGCAGTCAAGACAGGGGAGCCGAG.

This clone was seen at least ten times. The read finishes 3 residues shy of the CDR3 end, and the germline J gene is used to complete it. The rearrangement links TRBV20-1 to TRBJ1-2; 7 nucleotides line up with TRBD1. The V and J ends lost 1 base and 6 bases, in that order; junction bases with no gene match: 5. CDR3 length: 13 amino acids. Germline V gene lookup returns CDR1 DFQATT and CDR2 SNEGSKA (reference sequence). CDR3 DNA, as far as it was read: TGCAGTGCTAGAGTCCAGGGGGTCGATGGC. Translation gives CSARVQGVDG. The whole CDR3 sequence reads CSARVQGVDGYTF.

This clone was seen repeatedly, ten times or more. The read finishes 3 residues shy of the CDR3 end, and the germline J gene is used to complete it. The V gene is TRBV19, the J gene TRBJ1-5; no clear D gene. This CDR3 contains 15 residues. Germline loops: CDR1 LNHDA, CDR2 SQIVND (reference sequence). Between the trimmed V and J ends, which lost 0 bases and 7 bases, there was a span of 13 bases. CDR3 bases read: TGTGCCAGTAGTATAGAGCGGGCGGCACAACAGCCC. This encodes CASSIERAAQQP. The complete CDR3 sequence is CASSIERAAQQPQHF.

This clone was recorded many times. The CDR3 end is not reached by the read, which stops 3 residues before it; the germline J gene fills it in. The chain has TRBV7-6 and TRBJ2-7; 7 nucleotides agree with TRBD2. The V gene end was trimmed by 1 base and the J gene end by 3 bases; junction bases not matched to a gene: 6. Per the germline V gene, CDR1 is SGHVS and CDR2 is FNYEAQ. The CDR3 sequence is 15 residues long. The DNA read from the CDR3 is TGTGCCAGCAGCTTAGACCGGGACTACTTCTACGAG. Translation: CASSLDRDYFYE. The CDR3 in full is CASSLDRDYFYEQYF.

This clone was observed many times. The read ends 3 residues before the CDR3 terminus; that terminus is restored from the germline J gene. The gene calls are TRBV20-1 and TRBJ2-6; D perhaps matches TRBD2 (6 bases). CDR1 and CDR2 from the germline V gene are DFQATT and SNEGSKA (reference sequence). CDR3 size: 17 residues. V was trimmed by 3 bases and J by 0 bases, leaving 15 bases between them. This CDR3 reads CSARGGLSVSGANVLTF. The sequenced part of the CDR3 DNA is TGCAGTGCTAGGGGGGGACTTTCAGTCTCTGGGGCCAACGTC.

This clone has a count of ten or more. The read gets to within 3 residues of the CDR3 end, and the germline J gene fills in the rest. The V call is TRBV7-2, the J call TRBJ2-4; D unclear. Germline loops: CDR1 SGHTA, CDR2 FQGNSA. Trimming left V 3 bases short and J 0 bases short, with 6 bases between. The CDR3 spans 14 residues. The chain's CDR3 is CASSFRQAKNIQYF. The DNA read from the CDR3 is TGTGCCAGCAGCTTCCGACAAGCCAAAAACATT.

This clone was observed many times. The sequenced fragment ends 3 residues before the CDR3 boundary, so the rest is inferred from the germline J gene. The rearrangement uses TRBV20-1 and TRBJ2-4; 16 positions match TRBD2. This CDR3 is 15 amino acids long. J lost 7 bases, V lost 6 bases, and 6 bases had no gene match. The germline V gene encodes CDR1 DFQATT and CDR2 SNEGSKA (reference sequence). CDR3 bases read: TGCAGTGCCAACCCGGGACTAGCGGGGGGGAACATT. It yields the protein CSANPGLAGGNI. The whole CDR3 is CSANPGLAGGNIQYF.

This clone has ten or more counts. The read finishes 3 residues shy of the CDR3 end, and the germline J gene is used to complete it. The chain recombines TRBV10-3 with TRBJ2-7; 10 bases align to TRBD1. The trim removed 3 bases at V and 5 bases at J, leaving 7 bases unmatched. Per the germline V gene, CDR1 is ENHRY and CDR2 is SYGVKD. This CDR3 spans 15 amino acids. Here the CDR3 reads CAISDSGTGEDEQYF. Incomplete CDR3 DNA: TGTGCCATCAGTGACTCCGGGACAGGGGAGGACGAG.

This clone appeared many times. The read gets to within 3 residues of the CDR3 end, and the germline J gene fills in the rest. The chain couples TRBV6-1 to TRBJ1-1; tentatively, D is TRBD1 (5 bases). The CDR3 runs to 15 residues. Trimming removed 1 base at V and 4 bases at J, with 13 bases between. From germline, CDR1 is MNHNS and CDR2 SASEGT. CDR3 sequence: CASSEVGGEGTEAFF. Incomplete CDR3 DNA: TGTGCCAGCAGTGAAGTAGGAGGGGAGGGCACTGAA.

The table lists this clone with many counts. The read falls 3 residues short of the CDR3 end, and the missing part is taken from the germline J gene. The V gene is TRBV5-1, the J gene TRBJ1-2; 8 positions agree with TRBD1. The ends lost 3 bases at V and 2 bases at J; junction bases unmatched: 6. Per germline, CDR1 SGHRS and CDR2 YFSETQ. The CDR3 is 15 amino acids. The CDR3 region is CASSSNRGDNYGYTF. CDR3 DNA, as far as it was read: TGCGCCAGCAGCTCAAACAGGGGGGACAACTATGGC.